This record looks at one T cell receptor (beta chain) sequence and its context. Its antigen is unidentified. The protocol was immunoSEQ multiplex PCR, while the TCRdb copy is restricted to in-frame clones and leaves out a portion. The sample consists of approximately 91,000 clones, 70% to 90% of them appearing once. This record comes from a study of T cell responses to AZD1222 COVID-19 vaccine. General study points: Females outnumbered males among donors, who were mostly white British; clonal diversity was possibly underestimated.

The CDR3 runs 14 residues. V lost 8 bases and J lost 7, with 19 bases in between. CDR1 is MNHEY, CDR2 SVGAGI, per germline. The V call is TRBV6-5, the J call TRBJ2-3, with D possibly being TRBD1 (5 bases). This receptor was obtained from an adult in good health. The material was peripheral blood, obtained on day 0 of AZD1222 vaccination. DNA for the CDR3: TGTGCCAGCTCGATGACAGAGTTTCTGAATACGCAGTATTTT. This encodes CASSMTEFLNTQYF.